These T cell receptor beta chains were read from a single sample in a study of tumor and adjacent non-tumor tissue in lung cancer. TCRdb fed the multiplex PCR reads into MiXCR, producing one record per CDR3 protein. The sample includes about 110,000 distinct CDR3 sequences, approximately 84% of them seen just once. The sequenced sample was lung tumor tissue. These receptors all come from a man between 65 and 80 years old with non-small cell lung cancer. Each CDR3 is given with its conserved first and last residue. D genes are given only for firm matches. Expanded clones are given a class, and other clones once, few, many or no size at all.

D gene,J gene,V gene,clone size,CDR3 protein,CDR3 DNA
-,TRBJ2-3,TRBV29-1,-,CSVEDGVKWGHDTQYF,TGCAGCGTTGAAGATGGGGTTAAGTGGGGTCACGATACGCAGTATTTT
-,TRBJ2-7,TRBV6-5,-,CASRPEPNTYEQYF,TGTGCCAGCAGACCCGAACCGAATACCTACGAGCAATACTTC
TRBD1,TRBJ2-7,TRBV5-8,medium-sized,CASSTFDRDEQYF,TGTGCCAGCAGCACCTTTGACAGGGACGAGCAGTACTTC
TRBD1,TRBJ1-2,TRBV10-1,-,CAGSPGTGGEGYIF,TGCGCCGGCAGTCCCGGGACAGGGGGCGAAGGCTACATCTTC
-,TRBJ1-1,TRBV11-2,-,CASSLAKMWMDTEAFF,TGTGCCAGCAGCTTAGCGAAGATGTGGATGGACACTGAAGCTTTCTTT
-,TRBJ2-2,TRBV2,many,CASTKDRSSANTGELFF,TGTGCCAGCACCAAGGACAGAAGTTCGGCGAACACCGGGGAGCTGTTTTTT
-,TRBJ1-6,TRBV12-3/TRBV12-4,-,CASSLYGINSPVHF,TGTGCTAGCAGTTTATATGGAATCAATTCACCAGTCCACTTT
TRBD2,TRBJ2-2,TRBV12-3/TRBV12-4,-,CANSWTSGGRELFF,TGTGCTAACAGCTGGACTAGCGGGGGGAGGGAGCTGTTTTTT
-,TRBJ2-2,TRBV11-2,-,CASSLDFGELGTRELFF,TGTGCCAGCAGCTTAGATTTTGGGGAGCTTGGCACCAGGGAGCTGTTTTTT
-,TRBJ2-2,TRBV6-5,-,CASNLKAKANSGELFF,TGTGCCAGCAACCTCAAAGCGAAGGCGAACAGCGGGGAGCTGTTTTTT
-,TRBJ1-1,TRBV6-5,-,CASSYSWGSAEAFF,TGTGCCAGCAGTTACTCCTGGGGAAGTGCTGAAGCTTTCTTT
-,TRBJ1-1,TRBV6-5,-,CVSRTGSGLVTEAFF,TGTGTCAGCCGGACCGGGTCAGGGTTGGTTACTGAAGCTTTCTTT
-,TRBJ1-2,TRBV4-3,many,CASSQAMEPYGYTF,TGCGCCAGCAGCCAAGCGATGGAACCCTATGGCTACACCTTC
-,TRBJ1-6,TRBV4-1,-,CANSHTGPLHSPLHF,TGCGCCAACAGCCATACAGGGCCCCTTCACTCACCCCTCCACTTT
TRBD2,TRBJ2-7,TRBV28,-,CASSRQTPGLAIDEQYF,TGTGCCAGCAGTAGACAAACCCCGGGACTAGCGATAGACGAGCAGTACTTC
TRBD2,TRBJ2-1,TRBV10-2,-,CASSGETSIIEQFF,TGCGCCAGCAGTGGGGAGACTAGCATAATTGAGCAGTTCTTC